The 25 T cell receptor beta chains below come from one sample, sequenced in a study of CD8+ T cells in alopecia areata. Treatment noted: oral pan-JAK inhibitor, 5-10 mg twice daily. Isolated RNA was reverse transcribed into cDNA used as the sequencing template. Some clones are missing from TCRdb's copy, which holds only in-frame ones; the method was immunoSEQ multiplex PCR. The sample yields about 150,000 clones, about 71% seen once. Sequencing used CD4+ T cells sorted from blood, obtained at week 4, from a patient treated with tofacitinib. Receptors were obtained from a human donor with alopecia areata.

The chain uses TRBV30 and TRBJ2-1, with TRBD1 identical over 7 bases. This CDR3 has 11 residues. The J segment lost 8 bases and the V segment lost 5 bases, leaving 3 bases of the junction unmatched. The germline V gene has CDR1 GTSNPN and CDR2 SVGIG (reference sequence). The CDR3, as DNA: TGTGCCTGGGCAGGGGGACATGAGCAGTTCTTC. It yields the protein CAWAGGHEQFF.

As concerns this clone: The same CDR3 can be traced to other DNA sequences in this sample. This chain joins TRBV29-1 and TRBJ1-2, with 7 bases identical to TRBD1. Germline CDR1 is SQVTM and CDR2 is ANQGSEA. Trimming took 4 bases from V and 5 from J; bases not matched to a gene: 4. The CDR3 runs to 12 residues. This chain's CDR3 is CSVGQGGYGYTF. CDR3 DNA sequence: TGCAGCGTTGGGCAGGGGGGATATGGCTACACCTTC.

This chain uses TRBV25-1 with TRBJ2-7; perhaps D is TRBD1 or TRBD2 (5 bases each). CDR1 and CDR2 (germline): MGHDK, SYGVNS. Trimming left V 7 bases short and J 1 base short, with 14 bases between. CDR3 length equals 14 residues. The CDR3 DNA is TGTGCCAGCATTCCTGGGGGAGTTTCCTACGAGCAGTACTTC. Its translation is CASIPGGVSYEQYF.

This clone was detected only a few times. This sample also contains other DNA sequences that code for the same CDR3. The chain uses TRBV2 and TRBJ2-5; D unclear. The CDR3 is 11 amino acids. In germline, CDR1 is SNHLY, CDR2 FYNNEI. V was cut by 7 bases and J by 1 base, with 4 bases left in between. The CDR3 protein is CASKFQETQYF. For the CDR3, the DNA is TGTGCCAGCAAGTTCCAAGAGACCCAGTACTTC.

J is TRBJ1-1 and V is TRBV29-1, with D possibly being TRBD1 (5 bases). The CDR3 has 13 amino acids. V was shortened by 4 bases and J by 5 bases, with 14 bases between the two germline ends. Germline-derived CDR1 and CDR2 are SQVTM and ANQGSEA. CDR3 loop: CSVAQPGGTEAFF. Written as DNA, the CDR3 is TGCAGCGTTGCCCAACCCGGGGGGACTGAAGCTTTCTTT.

The J gene is TRBJ2-5, the V gene TRBV6-5; 9 positions agree with TRBD1. CDR3 length: 13 amino acids. Germline values: CDR1 MNHEY, CDR2 SVGAGI. The J segment lost 4 bases and the V segment lost 6 bases, leaving 3 bases of the junction unmatched. CDR3 amino acids: CASRRTGAETQYF. The DNA for the CDR3 is TGTGCCAGCAGGAGGACAGGGGCAGAGACCCAGTACTTC.

The rearrangement uses TRBV15 and TRBJ2-7, with TRBD1 matching 10 bases. This CDR3 region has 14 residues. Germline trimming cut 3 bases from V and 3 bases from J; bases unmatched to any gene: 2. Germline loops: CDR1 LNHNV, CDR2 YYDKDF (reference sequence). CDR3 in amino acids: CATSRGQGYYEQYF. The CDR3 DNA follows: TGTGCCACCAGCAGGGGACAGGGGTACTACGAGCAGTACTTC.

The chain employs TRBV5-1 and TRBJ1-2, with 12 bases that match TRBD1. The V gene end was trimmed by 4 bases and the J gene end by 5 bases; junction bases not matched to a gene: 18. Germline CDR1 SGHRS, CDR2 YFSETQ. The CDR3 sequence is 19 residues long. CDR3 bases: TGCGCCAGCAGCCCCAACCTGCCGGGACAGGGGGCAAGATGGTATGGCTACACCTTC. Encoded protein: CASSPNLPGQGARWYGYTF.

This chain joins TRBV5-4 and TRBJ2-3; a weak D match, TRBD1 (5 bases). The CDR3 contains 13 residues. With 1 base removed from V and 4 bases from J, the gap between germline ends came to 7 bases. Germline V gene lookup returns CDR1 SGHNT and CDR2 YYREEE (reference sequence). In DNA, the CDR3 is TGTGCCAGCAGCTTGAAGGGGCCAGATACGCAGTATTTT. It yields the protein CASSLKGPDTQYF.

V usage is TRBV23-1 and J usage is TRBJ1-5; D not resolved. TRBV23-1 is recorded as an ORF, its role being uncertain. Trimming left V 0 bases short and J 0 bases short, with 9 bases between. The CDR3 is made up of 16 amino acids. As DNA, the CDR3 is TGCGCCAGCAGTCAATCTTCGGGTGATAGCAATCAGCCCCAGCATTTT. It is translated as CASSQSSGDSNQPQHF.

This chain links TRBV4-3 with TRBJ1-6; D call uncertain. Germline V gives CDR1 LGHNA, CDR2 YSLEER. Trimming shortened V by 4 bases and J by 10 bases, and 20 bases separated the two germline ends. CDR3 size: 16 residues. The CDR3 here is CASSPSSVMGKSPLHF. Written as DNA, the CDR3 is TGCGCCAGCAGCCCCTCTTCAGTCATGGGGAAATCACCCCTCCACTTT.

The chain has TRBV5-1 and TRBJ2-7; tentatively, D is TRBD1 (6 bases). From germline, CDR1 is SGHRS and CDR2 YFSETQ. CDR3 length: 14 amino acids. V was trimmed by 4 bases and J by 6 bases, leaving 17 bases between them. CDR3 loop: CASSKDSSVREQYF. The CDR3, as DNA: TGCGCCAGCAGCAAGGACAGTTCCGTCCGCGAGCAGTACTTC.

The CDR3 sequence: CAWTVSGGARETQYF. CDR3 coding DNA: TGTGCCTGGACGGTTAGCGGGGGGGCCAGGGAGACCCAGTACTTC. The genes are TRBV30 and TRBJ2-5, with 11 bases lining up with TRBD2. CDR1 is GTSNPN, CDR2 SVGIG, per germline (reference sequence). Trimming cost V 4 bases and J 5 bases; bases outside gene matches: 9. The CDR3 has 15 residues.

The chain employs TRBV29-1 and TRBJ2-1; D not resolved. V was pared by 3 bases and J by 0 bases, with 9 bases between. CDR1 and CDR2 (germline): SQVTM, ANQGSEA. This CDR3 contains 14 residues. In DNA form, the CDR3 reads TGCAGCGTTGATGTCCGAGGCTCCTACAATGAGCAGTTCTTC. It encodes CSVDVRGSYNEQFF.

The chain combines TRBV30 with TRBJ2-5; TRBD1 matches 10 bases. The CDR3 loop spans 14 amino acids. J was trimmed by 5 bases and V by 7 bases; bases with no gene match: 10. CDR1 is GTSNPN, CDR2 SVGIG, per germline (reference sequence). CDR3 region: CASLDRGLGETQYF. The CDR3 DNA sequence: TGTGCCTCCCTAGACAGGGGGCTGGGGGAGACCCAGTACTTC. Filled out from reference TRBV30 and TRBJ2-5, the complete variable domain reads SQTIHQWPATLVQPVGSPLSLECTVEGTSNPNLYWYRQAAGRGLQLLFYSVGIGQISSEVPQNLSASRPQDRQFILSSKKLLLSDSGFYLCASLDRGLGETQYFGPGTRLLVL.

This chain joins TRBV30 and TRBJ2-1; D is ambiguous. Trimming pared 4 bases from V and 4 bases from J, leaving 11 bases between. Per germline, CDR1 GTSNPN and CDR2 SVGIG (reference sequence). The CDR3 has 13 residues. The CDR3 loop reads CAWTRQSYNEQFF. The CDR3 nucleotides read TGTGCCTGGACCCGGCAGAGTTACAATGAGCAGTTCTTC.

This clone was observed a handful of times. The rearrangement uses TRBV27 and TRBJ2-5; D may be TRBD1 or TRBD2 (5 bases each). The CDR3 has 16 amino acids. The V gene lost 1 base and the J gene lost 1 base, with 13 bases spanning the gap. In germline, CDR1 is MNHEY, CDR2 SMNVEV (reference sequence). As DNA, the CDR3 is TGTGCCAGCAGTTTATACGGGACGGCTCTCCAAGAGACCCAGTACTTC. Residues: CASSLYGTALQETQYF.

This clone turned up a few times. The V gene is TRBV29-1, the J gene TRBJ1-1; the D is unclear. The CDR3 contains 11 residues. Germline CDR1 reads SQVTM; CDR2 reads ANQGSEA. Trimming pared 3 bases from V and 11 bases from J, leaving 13 bases between. The CDR3 region is CSVDLGGRAFF. CDR3 DNA: TGCAGCGTTGATCTAGGAGGAAGGGCTTTCTTT.

The genes are TRBV5-6 and TRBJ1-5; 10 nucleotides align to TRBD1. The J segment lost 9 bases and the V segment lost 5 bases, leaving 23 bases of the junction unmatched. The germline gives CDR1 SGHDT, CDR2 YYEEEE. The CDR3 is 19 amino acids. The CDR3 DNA sequence: TGTGCCAGCAGGACAAGAGGGGACAGGGGACGACTCAGGAATGGGCCCCAGCATTTT. The encoded protein is CASRTRGDRGRLRNGPQHF. Together with reference TRBV5-6 and TRBJ1-5, the CDR3 gives the full variable domain: DAGVTQSPTHLIKTRGQQVTLRCSPKSGHDTVSWYQQALGQGPQFIFQYYEEEERQRGNFPDRFSGHQFPNYSSELNVNALLLGDSALYLCASRTRGDRGRLRNGPQHFGDGTRLSIL.

CDR3: CASSTVPHQPQHF. In DNA form, the CDR3 reads TGTGCCAGCAGTACCGTACCCCATCAGCCCCAGCATTTT. The V and J genes are TRBV6-5 and TRBJ1-5; no clear D. Germline V gene lookup returns CDR1 MNHEY and CDR2 SVGAGI. The CDR3 extends over 13 amino acids. Trimming removed 5 bases at V and 5 bases at J, with 10 bases between.

This clone was detected a few times. The CDR3 sequence: CASSLERQALYNEQFF. CDR3 in DNA: TGTGCCAGCAGTTTGGAGCGGCAAGCTCTATACAATGAGCAGTTCTTC. The J gene is TRBJ2-1, the V gene TRBV27; maybe TRBD2 (5 bases). The germline CDR1 and CDR2 sequences are MNHEY and SMNVEV (reference sequence). The ends were cut back, 3 bases at V and 4 bases at J, with 16 bases in the middle. The CDR3 runs to 16 residues.

This clone was counted a few times. The rearrangement joins TRBV5-4 to TRBJ1-2; 9 nucleotides align to TRBD1. The CDR3 contains 14 residues. V lost 3 bases to trimming and J lost 2 bases; unmatched junction nucleotides: 2. Germline CDR1 reads SGHNT; CDR2 reads YYREEE (reference sequence). The CDR3 DNA follows: TGTGCCAGCAGCTCCGGGACAGGGAACTATGGCTACACCTTC. Its protein is CASSSGTGNYGYTF.

CDR3 DNA sequence: TGCAGTGCTAGTTTCATGGGCTACACCTTC. It codes for CSASFMGYTF. This chain connects TRBV20-1 to TRBJ1-2; D is uncertain. CDR1 is DFQATT and CDR2 is SNEGSKA in the germline V gene (reference sequence). V shed 3 bases and J shed 8 bases, with 7 bases lying between them. This CDR3 has 10 residues.

This sequence joins TRBV19 and TRBJ2-5; a possible D gene is TRBD1 (5 bases). This CDR3 contains 16 residues. The V end was cut by 4 bases, the J end by 2 bases, with 17 bases between. Germline CDR1 and CDR2: LNHDA and SQIVND (reference sequence). The CDR3 coding sequence is TGTGCCAGTAGTAAGGGGCCAATTAGGCGGCAAGAGACCCAGTACTTC. Translated, it gives CASSKGPIRRQETQYF.

This clone was counted a single time. The chain uses TRBV15 and TRBJ1-2; D gene uncertain. Between the trimmed V and J ends, which lost 5 bases and 3 bases, there was a span of 13 bases. Per the germline V gene, CDR1 is LNHNV and CDR2 is YYDKDF (reference sequence). This CDR3 has 14 residues. In DNA, the CDR3 is TGTGCCACCAGCCGCCTAAAGAGGGACTATGGCTACACCTTC. Amino acid sequence: CATSRLKRDYGYTF.